Listed below are T cell receptor beta chains from one sample, sequenced in a study of blood T cell repertoires in COVID-19. The protocol was immunoSEQ multiplex PCR, while the TCRdb copy is restricted to in-frame clones and leaves out a portion. This sample has about 140,000 clones; about 83% occur once, and the top ten carry over 15%. Specimen: peripheral blood. All receptors come from a man aged 50 or older with acute or convalescent COVID-19. Each CDR3 is given with its conserved first and last residue. Each record gives: J gene, clone size, D gene, V gene, CDR3 DNA, CDR3 protein. D genes are given only for firm matches. Clone size is not always given. Where it is, it says once, few, many or a class for expanded clones.

J gene: TRBJ2-2
clone size: NA
D gene: TRBD1
V gene: TRBV28
CDR3 DNA: TGTGCCAGCGGATCAAGACAGGGGTATACCGGGGAGCTGTTTTTT
CDR3 protein: CASGSRQGYTGELFF

J gene: TRBJ2-2
clone size: NA
D gene: TRBD2
V gene: TRBV6-6
CDR3 DNA: TGTGCCAGCAGTGGGAGCGGGGGGGCAAACGGGGAGCTGTTTTTT
CDR3 protein: CASSGSGGANGELFF

J gene: TRBJ2-5
clone size: NA
D gene: TRBD1
V gene: TRBV10-3
CDR3 DNA: TGTGCCATCAGACCGGGACAGGGGGAAGAGACCCAGTACTTC
CDR3 protein: CAIRPGQGEETQYF

J gene: TRBJ1-2
clone size: NA
D gene: TRBD1
V gene: TRBV4-1
CDR3 DNA: TGCGCCAGCAGCCTTACGATCGGGACAGGGCAGGGCTACACCTTC
CDR3 protein: CASSLTIGTGQGYTF

J gene: TRBJ1-1
clone size: NA
D gene: NA
V gene: TRBV11-2
CDR3 DNA: TGTGCCAGCAGCTTAGCTCTTCTTGGGGCCACTGAAGCTTTCTTT
CDR3 protein: CASSLALLGATEAFF

J gene: TRBJ1-1
clone size: once
D gene: TRBD1
V gene: TRBV7-9
CDR3 DNA: TGTGCCAGCAGCATATGGACAGGATCAGGCACTGAAGCTTTCTTT
CDR3 protein: CASSIWTGSGTEAFF

J gene: TRBJ2-5
clone size: NA
D gene: NA
V gene: TRBV11-1
CDR3 DNA: TGTGCCAGCAGCTTATCCGACGCGGCAGACCAAGAGACCCAGTACTTC
CDR3 protein: CASSLSDAADQETQYF

J gene: TRBJ1-4
clone size: NA
D gene: NA
V gene: TRBV7-2
CDR3 DNA: TGTGCCAGCAGCCCGGGGGGGATCTGGGAAAAACTGTTTTTT
CDR3 protein: CASSPGGIWEKLFF

J gene: TRBJ2-5
clone size: NA
D gene: NA
V gene: TRBV7-2
CDR3 DNA: TGTGCCAGCAGCTTATTCATAGGGGGAGGGGAGACCCAGTACTTC
CDR3 protein: CASSLFIGGGETQYF

J gene: TRBJ2-3
clone size: NA
D gene: NA
V gene: TRBV30
CDR3 DNA: TGTGCCTGGAGTAGAGCCACAGATACGCAGTATTTT
CDR3 protein: CAWSRATDTQYF

J gene: TRBJ1-1
clone size: NA
D gene: NA
V gene: TRBV12-3/TRBV12-4
CDR3 DNA: TGTGCCAGCAGGGAGACAGCCGAAGCTTTCTTT
CDR3 protein: CASRETAEAFF

J gene: TRBJ2-1
clone size: NA
D gene: NA
V gene: TRBV15
CDR3 DNA: TGTGCCACCAGCAGAGATATGGTAGGGAGGGACACCTACAATGAGCAGTTCTTC
CDR3 protein: CATSRDMVGRDTYNEQFF

J gene: TRBJ2-4
clone size: NA
D gene: TRBD1
V gene: TRBV6-2/TRBV6-3
CDR3 DNA: TGTGCCAGCACCCCACAGGGGTCGACAAACATTCAGTACTTC
CDR3 protein: CASTPQGSTNIQYF

J gene: TRBJ1-2
clone size: once
D gene: NA
V gene: TRBV29-1
CDR3 DNA: TGCAGCGTGGGGGGGGACAACACTAACTATGGCTACACCTTC
CDR3 protein: CSVGGDNTNYGYTF

J gene: TRBJ1-1
clone size: NA
D gene: NA
V gene: TRBV30
CDR3 DNA: TGTGCCTGCCCCGGGGGGCTAACAGAAGCTTTCTTT
CDR3 protein: CACPGGLTEAFF

J gene: TRBJ2-7
clone size: NA
D gene: NA
V gene: TRBV5-6
CDR3 DNA: TGTGCCAGCAGCTTGAAACAGGCCCTCCTAGAGCAGTACTTC
CDR3 protein: CASSLKQALLEQYF

J gene: TRBJ1-3
clone size: many
D gene: NA
V gene: TRBV3-1/TRBV3-2
CDR3 DNA: TGTGCCAGCAGCCAAGATATTGGCACTGGAAACACCATATATTTT
CDR3 protein: CASSQDIGTGNTIYF

J gene: TRBJ2-3
clone size: few
D gene: TRBD2
V gene: TRBV9
CDR3 DNA: TGTGCCAGCAGCGTCATAGCGGGGGGGCCGACAGATACGCAGTATTTT
CDR3 protein: CASSVIAGGPTDTQYF

J gene: TRBJ2-2
clone size: few
D gene: NA
V gene: TRBV18
CDR3 DNA: TGTGCCAGCTCACCACGGCAGGCGAACACCGGGGAGCTGTTTTTT
CDR3 protein: CASSPRQANTGELFF

J gene: TRBJ2-2
clone size: few
D gene: TRBD1
V gene: TRBV5-8
CDR3 DNA: TGTGCCAGCAGCCGGGGACAGGCGAACACCGGGGAGCTGTTTTTT
CDR3 protein: CASSRGQANTGELFF

J gene: TRBJ2-3
clone size: many
D gene: NA
V gene: TRBV27
CDR3 DNA: TGTGCCAGCAGTGGGCTCAGCTCCCCCACAGATACGCAGTATTTT
CDR3 protein: CASSGLSSPTDTQYF

J gene: TRBJ2-5
clone size: NA
D gene: NA
V gene: TRBV7-2
CDR3 DNA: TGTGCCAGCAGCTTAGTGTGGGCAGCCCTCCAAGAGACCCAGTACTTC
CDR3 protein: CASSLVWAALQETQYF

J gene: TRBJ1-1
clone size: NA
D gene: NA
V gene: TRBV9
CDR3 DNA: TGTGCCAGCAGCGTACGGCGCGGCGCTTCTGAAGCTTTCTTT
CDR3 protein: CASSVRRGASEAFF

J gene: TRBJ1-1
clone size: NA
D gene: NA
V gene: TRBV7-9
CDR3 DNA: TGTGCCAGCAGCTTAGCTAACAGGAACACTGAAGCTTTCTTT
CDR3 protein: CASSLANRNTEAFF

J gene: TRBJ1-2
clone size: NA
D gene: NA
V gene: TRBV7-3
CDR3 DNA: TGTGCCAGCAGCTCCTCCGGCGGTAACTATGGCTACACCTTC
CDR3 protein: CASSSSGGNYGYTF

J gene: TRBJ2-1
clone size: NA
D gene: TRBD2
V gene: TRBV19
CDR3 DNA: TGTGCCAGTAGCCCTAGCGGGGGGGCCCTTAATGAGCAGTTCTTC
CDR3 protein: CASSPSGGALNEQFF

J gene: TRBJ2-2
clone size: NA
D gene: NA
V gene: TRBV24-1
CDR3 DNA: TGTGCCACAGGGGCCACCGGGGAGCTGTTTTTT
CDR3 protein: CATGATGELFF

J gene: TRBJ1-2
clone size: NA
D gene: NA
V gene: TRBV3-1/TRBV3-2
CDR3 DNA: TGTGCCAGCAGCCAAGATCCGGGGACACCTAACTATGGCTACACCTTC
CDR3 protein: CASSQDPGTPNYGYTF

J gene: TRBJ2-5
clone size: NA
D gene: NA
V gene: TRBV5-1
CDR3 DNA: TGCGCCAGCGAACGACAGGCGGGGGCCCCGCAAGAGACCCAGTACTTC
CDR3 protein: CASERQAGAPQETQYF

J gene: TRBJ2-3
clone size: NA
D gene: TRBD2
V gene: TRBV7-8
CDR3 DNA: TGTGCCAGCAGCTCTAAGACTAGCGGGGCCTCAGATACGCAGTATTTT
CDR3 protein: CASSSKTSGASDTQYF

J gene: TRBJ2-2
clone size: once
D gene: NA
V gene: TRBV19
CDR3 DNA: TGTGCCAGTACGCTAGCTTTCGGCACCGGGGAGCTGTTTTTT
CDR3 protein: CASTLAFGTGELFF

J gene: TRBJ2-3
clone size: NA
D gene: TRBD1
V gene: TRBV2
CDR3 DNA: TGTGCCAGCAGTGTGACAGGGGCTAGCACAGATACGCAGTATTTT
CDR3 protein: CASSVTGASTDTQYF

J gene: TRBJ1-3
clone size: NA
D gene: TRBD1
V gene: TRBV9
CDR3 DNA: TGTGCCAGCAGCGCTAGGGGGGGACAGGACCTTTCTGGAAACACCATATATTTT
CDR3 protein: CASSARGGQDLSGNTIYF

J gene: TRBJ1-2
clone size: NA
D gene: NA
V gene: TRBV5-1
CDR3 DNA: TGCGCCAGCACCCCTGGGGGAGGGCCCGGCTATGGCTACACCTTC
CDR3 protein: CASTPGGGPGYGYTF

J gene: TRBJ1-2
clone size: NA
D gene: NA
V gene: TRBV30
CDR3 DNA: TGTGCCTGGAGAAGTCCCCCAAGGGAGGGCTACACCTTC
CDR3 protein: CAWRSPPREGYTF

J gene: TRBJ1-1
clone size: NA
D gene: NA
V gene: TRBV19
CDR3 DNA: TGTGCCAGTAGTATACCGTGGAACACTGAAGCTTTCTTT
CDR3 protein: CASSIPWNTEAFF